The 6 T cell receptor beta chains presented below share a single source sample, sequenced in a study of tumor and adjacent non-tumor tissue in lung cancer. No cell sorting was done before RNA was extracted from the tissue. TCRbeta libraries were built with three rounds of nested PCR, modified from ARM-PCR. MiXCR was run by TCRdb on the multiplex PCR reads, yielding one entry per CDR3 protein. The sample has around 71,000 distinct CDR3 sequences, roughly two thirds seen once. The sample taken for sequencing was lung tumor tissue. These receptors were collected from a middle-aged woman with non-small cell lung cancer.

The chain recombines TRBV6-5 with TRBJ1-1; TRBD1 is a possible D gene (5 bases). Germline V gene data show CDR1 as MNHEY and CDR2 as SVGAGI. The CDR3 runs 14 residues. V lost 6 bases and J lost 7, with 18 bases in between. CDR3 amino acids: CASSSLGWGIEAFF. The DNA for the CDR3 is TGTGCCAGCAGCAGCCTGGGATGGGGCATTGAAGCTTTCTTT.

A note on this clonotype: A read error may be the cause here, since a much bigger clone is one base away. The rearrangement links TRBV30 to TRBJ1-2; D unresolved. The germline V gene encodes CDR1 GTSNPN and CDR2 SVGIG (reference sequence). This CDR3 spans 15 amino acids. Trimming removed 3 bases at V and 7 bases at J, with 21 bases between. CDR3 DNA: TGTGCCTGGAGCTCCCCGTCGACATGGGGTATTGGCTACACCTTC. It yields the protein CAWSSPSTWGIGYTF.

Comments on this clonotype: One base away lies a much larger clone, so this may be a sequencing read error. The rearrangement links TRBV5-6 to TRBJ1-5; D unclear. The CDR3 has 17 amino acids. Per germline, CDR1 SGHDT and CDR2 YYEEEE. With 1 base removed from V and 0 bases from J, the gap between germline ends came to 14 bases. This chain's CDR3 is CASSLRSSGCSNQPQHF. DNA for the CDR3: TGTGCCAGCAGCTTGAGGAGTTCGGGTTGTAGCAATCAGCCCCAGCATTTT.

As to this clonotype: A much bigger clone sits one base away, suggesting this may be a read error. This chain's CDR3 is CASSLPPSYYEQFF. The CDR3 DNA sequence: TGTGCCAGCAGTTTACCCCCCTCCTACTATGAGCAGTTCTTC. The chain links TRBV28 to TRBJ2-1; D is undetermined. CDR3 length: 14 residues. The V gene's germline CDR1 is MDHEN and CDR2 SYDVKM.

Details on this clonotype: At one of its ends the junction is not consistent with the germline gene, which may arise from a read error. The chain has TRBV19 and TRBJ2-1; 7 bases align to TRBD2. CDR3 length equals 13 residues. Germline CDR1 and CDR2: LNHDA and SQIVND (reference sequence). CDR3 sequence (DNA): TGTTCCAGTACTCTAGCGGAGTACAATGAGCAGTTCTTC. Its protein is CSSTLAEYNEQFF.

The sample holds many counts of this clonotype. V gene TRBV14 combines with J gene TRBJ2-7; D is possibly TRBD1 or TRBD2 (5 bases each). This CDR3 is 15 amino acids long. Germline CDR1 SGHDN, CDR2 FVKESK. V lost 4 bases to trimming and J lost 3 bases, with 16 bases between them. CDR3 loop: CASSRGADGNYEQYF. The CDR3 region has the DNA TGTGCCAGCAGCCGAGGGGCGGACGGGAACTACGAGCAGTACTTC.